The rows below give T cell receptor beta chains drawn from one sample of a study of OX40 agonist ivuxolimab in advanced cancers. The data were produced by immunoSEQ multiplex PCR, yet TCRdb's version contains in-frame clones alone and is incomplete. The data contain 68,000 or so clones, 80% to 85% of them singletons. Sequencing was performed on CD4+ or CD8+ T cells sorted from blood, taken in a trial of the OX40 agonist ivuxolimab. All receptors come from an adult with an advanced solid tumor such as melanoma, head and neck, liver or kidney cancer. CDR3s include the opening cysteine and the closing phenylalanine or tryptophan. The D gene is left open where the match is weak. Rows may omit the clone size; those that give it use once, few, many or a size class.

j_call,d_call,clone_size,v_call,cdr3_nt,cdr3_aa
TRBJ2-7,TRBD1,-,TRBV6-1,TGTGCCTCGGACAGGGGGCGGTACGAGCAGTACTTC,CASDRGRYEQYF
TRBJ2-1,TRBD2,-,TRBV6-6,TGTGCCAGCAGTCCCTACCTAGCGGGGGGGTACAGTGAGCAGTTCTTC,CASSPYLAGGYSEQFF
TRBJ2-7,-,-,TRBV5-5,TGTGCCAGCAGCTTGCACAGACAATCCTACGAGCAGTACTTC,CASSLHRQSYEQYF
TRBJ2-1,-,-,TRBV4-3,TGCGCCAGCAGCCAAAGCGGGACAGCTTACAATGAGCAGTTCTTC,CASSQSGTAYNEQFF
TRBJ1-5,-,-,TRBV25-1,TGTGCCAGCAGTGAAACAGGGAGAGGCGATCAGCCCCAGCATTTT,CASSETGRGDQPQHF
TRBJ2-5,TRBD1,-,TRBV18,TGTGCCAGCTCACACAAGAACTCGGGACAGGGAAAGACCCAGTACTTC,CASSHKNSGQGKTQYF
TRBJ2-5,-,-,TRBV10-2,TGCGCCAGCAGTGATCCGGGACTCTCCAGGGGGGAGACCCAGTACTTC,CASSDPGLSRGETQYF
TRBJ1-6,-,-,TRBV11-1,TGTGCCAGCAGCTTAGCCCCAGATTCACCCCTCCACTTT,CASSLAPDSPLHF
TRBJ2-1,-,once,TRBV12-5,TGTGCTAGTGGTTTGGCACATTTACCACTCAGGGGAAGGTCCTCCTACAATGAGCAGTTCTTC,CASGLAHLPLRGRSSYNEQFF
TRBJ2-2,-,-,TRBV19,TGTGCCAGTAGGGGGGGACGCACGAACACCGGGGAGCTGTTTTTT,CASRGGRTNTGELFF
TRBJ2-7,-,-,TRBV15,TGTGCCACCAGACCCGACGGAAGTCCCTACGAGCAGTACTTC,CATRPDGSPYEQYF
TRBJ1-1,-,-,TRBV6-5,TGTGCCAGCAAGGTGAACACTGAAGCTTTCTTT,CASKVNTEAFF
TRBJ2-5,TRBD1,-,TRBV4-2,TGTGCCAGCAGCCAAGTGGGACAGCAGACTACCCAGTACTTC,CASSQVGQQTTQYF